The sequence of this T cell receptor (beta chain) was determined in a study of blood T cell repertoires in COVID-19. At the level of the study: Donors in the United States, Italy and Spain gave samples during acute or convalescent COVID-19. In each case, the material was cDNA or gDNA derived from T cells, B-cell-depleted T cells, or PBMCs.

How the authors handled the data: Estimated nucleated cell counts came from reference gene primer amplification. Assay: immunoSEQ multiplex PCR; the TCRdb copy retains only in-frame clones and omits some. V and J calls and clone size are given by that table; D and trimming were obtained from the DNA. The sample contains 110,000 or so clones, around four fifths of which appear only once. This clone is deemed medium-sized. The length of the CDR3 is 15 residues. Germline loops: CDR1 SNHLY, CDR2 FYNNEI. The V gene end was trimmed by 1 base and the J gene end by 4 bases; junction bases not matched to a gene: 6.

Sequencing used peripheral blood. This rearrangement joins TRBV2 to TRBJ1-1, with 7 bases identical to TRBD1. The clonotype comes from a woman aged 40 to 50 with acute or convalescent COVID-19. The CDR3 coding sequence is TGTGCCAGCAGTGAAGTTGGCCAGGGGGGCACTGAAGCTTTCTTT. This codes for CASSEVGQGGTEAFF.